Listed here are 11 T cell receptor beta chains from one sample, sequenced in a study of control samples from healthy donors and cancer patients. TCRdb's table, derived via immunoSEQ multiplex PCR, lists solely in-frame clones and lacks some. Altogether some 130,000 clones are present, roughly 90% being singletons, with the ten largest covering about 7.6%. The source material was PBMCs. All receptors derive from a man aged 50 to 59 with head and neck cancer.

V and J are TRBV13 and TRBJ2-1, with 9 bases aligning to TRBD2. The CDR3 contains 15 residues. The trim removed 6 bases at V and 6 bases at J, leaving 9 bases unmatched. The V gene's germline CDR1 is PRHDT and CDR2 FYEKMQ (reference sequence). CDR3 loop: CASSISGGRANEQFF. The CDR3 DNA is TGTGCCAGCAGTATCAGCGGGGGGCGTGCCAATGAGCAGTTCTTC.

The chain is built from TRBV18 and TRBJ1-3; D not certain. CDR1 KGHSH and CDR2 LQKENI come from the germline V gene. Trimming shortened V by 2 bases and J by 1 base, and 12 bases separated the two germline ends. The CDR3 covers 16 residues. The CDR3 nucleotides are TGTGCCAGCTCACCAATCGGGAAGTCGTCTGGAAACACCATATATTTT. Translation: CASSPIGKSSGNTIYF.

V gene TRBV5-1 combines with J gene TRBJ2-1, with 8 bases identical to TRBD1. Germline CDR1 is SGHRS and CDR2 is YFSETQ. J was trimmed by 1 base and V by 1 base; bases with no gene match: 1. The CDR3 is made up of 15 amino acids. This chain's CDR3 is CASSLTGGSYNEQFF. In DNA, the CDR3 is TGCGCCAGCAGCTTGACAGGGGGATCCTACAATGAGCAGTTCTTC.

The chain carries TRBV5-5 and TRBJ2-5; perhaps TRBD1 as D (5 bases). This CDR3 is 16 amino acids long. Germline values: CDR1 SGHKS, CDR2 YYEKEE (reference sequence). The V end was cut by 6 bases, the J end by 2 bases, with 20 bases between. In nucleotides, the CDR3 is TGTGCCAGCACCCCTCAAGAAGGGGTGGATCAAGAGACCCAGTACTTC. It specifies CASTPQEGVDQETQYF.

This rearrangement joins TRBV6-5 to TRBJ2-7; unclear D gene. This CDR3 is built from 13 residues. Trimming shortened V by 3 bases and J by 4 bases, and 10 bases separated the two germline ends. Germline-derived CDR1 and CDR2 are MNHEY and SVGAGI. The CDR3 sequence is CASSYDSGYEQYF. The CDR3 DNA reads as TGTGCCAGCAGTTATGATTCCGGTTACGAGCAGTACTTC.

This sequence joins TRBV28 and TRBJ2-7; 7 bases line up with TRBD2. The CDR3 has 13 residues. Looked up from germline, CDR1 is MDHEN and CDR2 is SYDVKM. J gave up 2 bases and V 6 bases, and 4 bases lay outside the gene matches. CDR3 nucleotide sequence: TGTGCCAGCAGAGAAGCGGGACCCTACGAGCAGTACTTC. Protein product: CASREAGPYEQYF.

The V gene is TRBV28, the J gene TRBJ1-5; D unclear. From germline, CDR1 is MDHEN and CDR2 SYDVKM. This CDR3 is 14 amino acids long. V lost 4 bases to trimming and J lost 0 bases, with 7 bases between them. The CDR3 region has the DNA TGTGCCAGCAGTTCCGAGACTAGCAATCAGCCCCAGCATTTT. Protein: CASSSETSNQPQHF.

The chain has TRBV3-1 (or the pseudogene TRBV3-2) and TRBJ1-4; D is unclear. The CDR3 is made up of 17 amino acids. Germline V gives CDR1 LGHDT, CDR2 YNNKEL (reference sequence). Trimming took off 4 bases at V and 3 bases at J, with 18 bases between the two ends. The chain's CDR3 is CASSPTPESRANEKLFF. The CDR3 bases are TGTGCCAGCAGCCCGACACCCGAATCGAGGGCTAATGAAAAACTGTTTTTT.

The chain employs TRBV29-1 and TRBJ1-3, with 7 bases identical to TRBD1. The length of the CDR3 is 13 residues. After removal of 6 bases from V and 4 bases from J, the junction contained 6 bases not matched to a gene. Germline-derived CDR1 and CDR2 are SQVTM and ANQGSEA. CDR3 loop: CSVTGERGNTIYF. Written as DNA, the CDR3 is TGCAGCGTCACAGGGGAAAGAGGAAACACCATATATTTT.

This chain connects TRBV6-1 to TRBJ2-2, with D unclear. Germline values: CDR1 MNHNS, CDR2 SASEGT. The CDR3 covers 14 residues. V was clipped by 1 base and J by 8 bases, with 11 bases between them. The CDR3 reads CASSEGAFPGELFF. For the CDR3, the DNA is TGTGCCAGCAGTGAAGGAGCCTTCCCTGGGGAGCTGTTTTTT.

This chain links TRBV30 with TRBJ2-2; perhaps TRBD1 as D (6 bases). This CDR3 has 14 amino acids. Deletions cut 3 bases from V and 6 bases from J, with 14 bases between. Germline-derived CDR1 and CDR2 are GTSNPN and SVGIG (reference sequence). CDR3 in DNA: TGTGCCTGGAGAGATACAGGGCTCTCCGGGGAGCTGTTTTTT. It encodes CAWRDTGLSGELFF.